This note documents a single T cell receptor (beta chain) sequence. Its antigen is undetermined. Per germline, CDR1 MGHRA and CDR2 YSYEKL. V lost 3 bases, J lost 4 bases, and 13 bases stayed unmatched. This CDR3 has 18 residues. Per the original data handling: Junction-only immunoSEQ data arrived without quality scores, meaning filtering differed. Data came from immunoSEQ multiplex PCR; TCRdb stores just in-frame clones and leaves some out. V, J and clone size derive from that table, while D and trimming were established from the DNA sequence. The profile shows about 1.5 million clones, 95% to 99% of them singletons. This sample stems from a study of shared clonotypes between healthy human individuals. The study, taken as a whole, reports: The donor pool, a small one, limited the genetic and exposure-history diversity represented. A few donors held about 5% of naive CD4 clonotypes in common. Among donors, the sharing of clonotypes was expected to be influenced by sequencing depth.

The sequence derives from a man aged 30-40 years in good health. This chain connects TRBV4-1 to TRBJ2-3, with 10 bases aligning to TRBD2. The material sequenced was naive CD4+ T cells sorted from blood. As to subset: CD45RA+ positively selected. The CDR3 reads CASSHFLAGEGRADTQYF. The CDR3 bases are TGCGCCAGCAGCCATTTCCTAGCGGGAGAGGGCCGGGCAGATACGCAGTATTTT.